This entry lists 26 T cell receptor beta chains sequenced from one sample in a study of blood T cell repertoires in COVID-19. Data came from immunoSEQ multiplex PCR; TCRdb stores just in-frame clones and leaves some out. The table lists some 390,000 clones, approximately 89% of them singletons. Sequenced sample: peripheral blood. The receptors stem from an older woman with COVID-19, enrolled during active disease.

The chain recombines TRBV19 with TRBJ1-3; possibly TRBD1 for D (6 bases). Germline assignment: CDR1 LNHDA and CDR2 SQIVND (reference sequence). The CDR3 consists of 15 residues. Trimming removed 7 bases from V and 0 bases from J, with 13 bases in between. As DNA, the CDR3 is TGTGCCAGTAAAAACCCGGACAGCTCTGGAAACACCATATATTTT. Translation: CASKNPDSSGNTIYF. Supplemented by reference TRBV19 and TRBJ1-3, the full variable domain reads DGGITQSPKYLFRKEGQNVTLSCEQNLNHDAMYWYRQDPGQGLRLIYYSQIVNDFQKGDIAEGYSVSREKKESFPLTVTSAQKNPTAFYLCASKNPDSSGNTIYFGEGSWLTVV.

CDR3 bases: TGTGCCAGCTCACCCTCGGCAGCGAATCAGCCCCAGCATTTT. This encodes CASSPSAANQPQHF. The chain uses TRBV18 and TRBJ1-5, with D unresolved. CDR3 length: 14 amino acids. Germline CDR1 and CDR2: KGHSH and LQKENI. Trimming left V 3 bases short and J 4 bases short, with 10 bases between.

The CDR3: CATSRDVRSGNTIYF. CDR3 coding DNA: TGTGCCACCAGCAGAGATGTGCGCTCTGGAAACACCATATATTTT. J is TRBJ1-3 and V is TRBV15; D ambiguous. Germline CDR1 LNHNV, CDR2 YYDKDF (reference sequence). Trimming left V 0 bases short and J 0 bases short, with 6 bases between. This CDR3 comprises 15 residues.

The DNA of the CDR3 is TGTGCCAGCAGCTCTCTTGACAGGGGAATTGACTATGGCTACACCTTC. Amino acid sequence: CASSSLDRGIDYGYTF. This rearrangement joins TRBV11-3 to TRBJ1-2; 8 bases fit TRBD1. The CDR3 sequence is 16 residues long. Trimming at V came to 4 bases and at J to 3 bases, leaving 10 bases not matched to a gene. Germline CDR1 SGHNT, CDR2 YENEEA.

The rearrangement uses TRBV4-1 and TRBJ2-2, with a possible D match to TRBD1 (6 bases). V was pared by 3 bases and J by 7 bases, with 12 bases between. Germline CDR1 MGHRA, CDR2 YSYEKL. The CDR3 consists of 14 residues. Here the CDR3 reads CASSHYREGGELFF. The CDR3 nucleotides read TGCGCCAGCAGCCACTACAGGGAAGGCGGGGAGCTGTTTTTT.

The chain links TRBV6-5 to TRBJ1-2, with 7 bases lining up with TRBD1. The V gene's germline CDR1 is MNHEY and CDR2 SVGAGI. The CDR3 runs 15 residues. The ends lost 6 bases at V and 8 bases at J; junction bases unmatched: 15. CDR3 amino acids: CASSVLKGDSRGYTF. The CDR3 DNA reads TGTGCCAGCAGCGTCCTTAAGGGGGACAGCAGAGGCTACACCTTC.

The V and J genes are TRBV5-6 and TRBJ2-7, with 7 bases identical to TRBD1. Germline CDR1 reads SGHDT; CDR2 reads YYEEEE. V lost 3 bases to trimming and J lost 3 bases; unmatched junction nucleotides: 9. The CDR3 is made up of 15 amino acids. The CDR3 DNA sequence: TGTGCCAGCAGCTCGACCGGGACAGCAAACTACGAGCAGTACTTC. This sequence encodes CASSSTGTANYEQYF.

With regard to this clone: A junction boundary mismatches the germline segment, possibly from a read error. The chain is built from TRBV7-7 and TRBJ2-2; TRBD2 might be the D (5 bases). This CDR3 region has 15 residues. Germline V gene data show CDR1 as SSHAT and CDR2 as FNYEAQ (reference sequence). The CDR3 DNA reads TGTGCTAGCAGCTCTACCGGGACGAACACCGGGGAGCTGTTTTTT. Translated, it gives CASSSTGTNTGELFF. The entire variable domain, with the rest obtained from reference TRBV7-7 and TRBJ2-2, is as follows: GAGVSQSPRYKVTKRGQDVTLRCDPISSHATLYWYQQALGQGPEFLTYFNYEAQPDKSGLPSDRFSAERPEGSISTLTIQRTEQRDSAMYRCASSSTGTNTGELFFGEGSRLTVL.

The chain is built from TRBV7-2 and TRBJ2-2; TRBD2 matches 8 bases. Germline lookup yields CDR1 SGHTA and CDR2 FQGNSA. This CDR3 region has 17 residues. V trimming: 1 base; J trimming: 5 bases; junction bases outside the gene matches: 9. Here the CDR3 reads CASSLEASGLRTGELFF. CDR3 nucleotides: TGTGCCAGCAGCTTAGAGGCTAGCGGGTTAAGGACCGGGGAGCTGTTTTTT.

V gene TRBV2 combines with J gene TRBJ2-7; 7 bases match TRBD1. This CDR3 region has 13 residues. Germline V lookup: CDR1 SNHLY, CDR2 FYNNEI. The trim removed 2 bases at V and 6 bases at J, leaving 4 bases unmatched. CDR3 residues: CASSEITGAEQYF. CDR3 DNA sequence: TGTGCCAGCAGTGAAATCACAGGGGCCGAGCAGTACTTC.

The chain carries TRBV5-1 and TRBJ2-3; no clear D gene. The CDR3 runs 14 residues. CDR1 is SGHRS and CDR2 is YFSETQ in the germline V gene. V shed 0 bases and J shed 6 bases, with 11 bases lying between them. CDR3 in amino acids: CASSLAVTKDTQYF. The CDR3 DNA follows: TGCGCCAGCAGCTTGGCAGTTACGAAGGATACGCAGTATTTT.

The chain couples TRBV6-5 to TRBJ1-1; no clear D gene. This CDR3 has 12 residues. Germline V CDR1 and CDR2: MNHEY, SVGAGI. V lost 8 bases, J lost 1 base, and 8 bases lay in between. The CDR3 DNA reads as TGTGCCAGCCGGAGAGAGAACACTGAAGCTTTCTTT. Its protein product is CASRRENTEAFF.

The chain uses TRBV7-9 and TRBJ1-4; D is perhaps TRBD1 (6 bases). V was clipped by 3 bases and J by 3 bases, with 14 bases between them. The CDR3 totals 16 residues. Germline values: CDR1 SEHNR, CDR2 FQNEAQ (reference sequence). DNA for the CDR3: TGTGCCAGCAGCTTTGGACAGCCTTCGCCTAATGAAAAACTGTTTTTT. Translating it yields CASSFGQPSPNEKLFF.

This clone occurred once. V gene TRBV6-1 combines with J gene TRBJ2-1; D unclear. The V and J ends lost 1 base and 1 base respectively, with 11 bases between them. Germline values: CDR1 MNHNS, CDR2 SASEGT. CDR3 length: 16 residues. The CDR3 DNA reads as TGTGCCAGCAGTGAAGGGCTTCTGTCTTCCTACAATGAGCAGTTCTTC. It codes for CASSEGLLSSYNEQFF.

J is TRBJ2-1 and V is TRBV7-2; 13 nucleotides align to TRBD2. V lost 3 bases, J lost 8 bases, and 7 bases stayed unmatched. The germline gives CDR1 SGHTA, CDR2 FQGNSA. The CDR3 runs to 16 residues. This CDR3 reads CASSLTGLAGVDEQFF. The CDR3 DNA is TGTGCCAGCAGCTTGACAGGACTAGCGGGGGTTGATGAGCAGTTCTTC.

CDR3 bases: TGTGCCAGCAGCTTGAAATGGGAGCGGAACTATGGCTACACCTTC. Its protein is CASSLKWERNYGYTF. The chain has TRBV5-6 and TRBJ1-2; no reliable D call. Germline-derived CDR1 and CDR2 are SGHDT and YYEEEE. The CDR3 is made up of 15 amino acids. Trimming removed 1 base at V and 2 bases at J, with 12 bases between.

The V gene is TRBV7-3, the J gene TRBJ2-3; D remains unclear. The CDR3 sequence is 15 residues long. CDR1 is SGHTA and CDR2 is FQGTGA in the germline V gene. The V gene lost 6 bases and the J gene lost 2 bases, with 15 bases spanning the gap. CDR3 in DNA: TGTGCCAGCAGTTCTGTCGGCAGGCCCACAGATACGCAGTATTTT. This translates into CASSSVGRPTDTQYF.

The chain has TRBV5-5 and TRBJ2-7; the D gene is possibly TRBD1 (6 bases). Germline V CDR1 and CDR2: SGHKS, YYEKEE (reference sequence). The V end was cut by 4 bases, the J end by 2 bases, with 13 bases between. This CDR3 is built from 14 residues. CDR3 sequence: CASSMTGPTYEQYF. The CDR3 DNA follows: TGTGCCAGCAGCATGACAGGCCCCACCTACGAGCAGTACTTC.

The V call is TRBV3-1 (or the pseudogene TRBV3-2), the J call TRBJ1-2, with unresolved D. The CDR3 has 15 amino acids. Between the trimmed V and J ends, which lost 1 base and 13 bases, there was a span of 22 bases. Germline V CDR1 and CDR2: LGHDT, YNNKEL (reference sequence). CDR3 coding DNA: TGTGCCAGCAGCCAAGTTAACAGTCTAGCCCGACTCGTCACCTTC. Amino acids: CASSQVNSLARLVTF.

The chain links TRBV21-1 to TRBJ1-4; the table calls TRBD1, which could not be checked here. TRBV21-1 is tagged as a pseudogene. CDR3 size: 18 residues. The CDR3 here is CASSKSTLGVATNEKLFF. The CDR3 DNA reads TGTGCCAGCAGCAAAAGTACGTTAGGGGTTGCAACTAATGAAAAACTGTTTTTT.

The V and J genes are TRBV11-2 and TRBJ1-5; no clear D. V lost 5 bases and J 6 bases, leaving 20 bases between the germline ends. The CDR3 covers 16 residues. Germline assignment: CDR1 SGHAT and CDR2 FQNNGV. The CDR3 region is CASSLYNDLRLQPQHF. The CDR3 DNA reads TGTGCCAGCAGCCTCTATAACGACCTTCGACTTCAGCCCCAGCATTTT.

The CDR3 nucleotides are TGCGCCAGCAGCAGTCTAGAATCCGATACGCAGTATTTT. Amino acid sequence: CASSSLESDTQYF. The chain recombines TRBV5-1 with TRBJ2-3; no definite D call. Per germline, CDR1 SGHRS and CDR2 YFSETQ. The V end lost 4 bases, the J end lost 6 bases, and 12 bases lay between the germline ends. CDR3 length equals 13 residues.

The chain couples TRBV7-3 to TRBJ2-2, with 12 bases lining up with TRBD1. The germline V gene has CDR1 SGHTA and CDR2 FQGTGA. This CDR3 is built from 17 residues. V lost 6 bases and J lost 7; bases outside the gene matches: 12. The DNA for the CDR3 is TGTGCCAGCAGAGGACCCTCGGGACAGGGGGCGGGCGGGGAGCTGTTTTTT. Its protein product is CASRGPSGQGAGGELFF.

The chain carries TRBV19 and TRBJ2-7; TRBD1 aligns across 7 bases. This CDR3 has 13 amino acids. The V segment lost 4 bases and the J segment 6 bases; nucleotides outside the gene matches: 6. The germline CDR1 and CDR2 sequences are LNHDA and SQIVND (reference sequence). CDR3 loop: CASSKLGQVEQYF. CDR3 in DNA: TGTGCCAGTAGTAAACTCGGACAGGTCGAGCAGTACTTC.

The rearrangement uses TRBV7-3 and TRBJ1-3, with D possibly being TRBD1 (6 bases). The V end lost 3 bases, the J end lost 0 bases, and 9 bases lay between the germline ends. The CDR3 extends over 15 amino acids. From germline, CDR1 is SGHTA and CDR2 FQGTGA. CDR3 in amino acids: CASSLTGPSGNTIYF. CDR3 bases: TGTGCCAGCAGCTTGACAGGCCCCTCTGGAAACACCATATATTTT. The variable domain in full, completed from reference TRBV7-3 and TRBJ1-3, reads GAGVSQTPSNKVTEKGKYVELRCDPISGHTALYWYRQSLGQGPEFLIYFQGTGAADDSGLPNDRFFAVRPEGSVSTLKIQRTERGDSAVYLCASSLTGPSGNTIYFGEGSWLTVV.

The chain couples TRBV6-5 to TRBJ1-5; D gene unclear. CDR1 MNHEY and CDR2 SVGAGI come from the germline V gene. CDR3 size: 13 residues. V lost 7 bases and J 5 bases, leaving 12 bases between the germline ends. CDR3 amino acids: CASKDGVDQPQHF. In nucleotides, the CDR3 is TGTGCCAGCAAGGACGGGGTTGATCAGCCCCAGCATTTT.